A selection of T cell receptor beta chains follows, all from one sample in a study of shared clonotypes between healthy human individuals. Profiling relied on immunoSEQ multiplex PCR, and the TCRdb table lists in-frame clones only, not all of them. The sample shows about 690,000 clones, less than 95% of them seen only once. Sequencing was done on a sample of memory CD8+ T cells from PBMCs. These receptors were obtained from a young man in good health. Some clones in this sample may be carry-over from other donors' samples. Both conserved end residues are part of each CDR3. The order of the fields is D gene, J gene, V gene, CDR3 protein. The D gene is left open where the match is weak.

d_gene: NA
j_gene: TRBJ2-1
v_gene: TRBV2
CDR3aa: CASRATRDYARYNEQFF

d_gene: TRBD1
j_gene: TRBJ2-7
v_gene: TRBV7-9
CDR3aa: CASSLPWDRGPEQYF

d_gene: TRBD2
j_gene: TRBJ2-1
v_gene: TRBV27
CDR3aa: CASSSRTSGNYNEQFF

d_gene: NA
j_gene: TRBJ2-3
v_gene: TRBV11-2
CDR3aa: CASKVSSGQRADTQYF

d_gene: NA
j_gene: TRBJ1-5
v_gene: TRBV6-1
CDR3aa: CAGQRDGRQPQHF

d_gene: NA
j_gene: TRBJ1-2
v_gene: TRBV7-9
CDR3aa: CASSYQGLRDGYTF

d_gene: NA
j_gene: TRBJ2-1
v_gene: TRBV27
CDR3aa: CALGGSYNEQFF

d_gene: TRBD2
j_gene: TRBJ2-1
v_gene: TRBV19
CDR3aa: CASSVGLAINEQFF

d_gene: NA
j_gene: TRBJ2-1
v_gene: TRBV28
CDR3aa: CASSFSGDYNEQFF

d_gene: NA
j_gene: TRBJ1-5
v_gene: TRBV5-6
CDR3aa: CASSLDGFRGGQPQHF

d_gene: TRBD1
j_gene: TRBJ2-7
v_gene: TRBV7-9
CDR3aa: CASSLGAGDRSYF

d_gene: TRBD1
j_gene: TRBJ2-5
v_gene: TRBV11-3
CDR3aa: CASSLDRLGQQETQYF

d_gene: NA
j_gene: TRBJ1-1
v_gene: TRBV4-1
CDR3aa: CASSLRQALAEAFF

d_gene: NA
j_gene: TRBJ2-1
v_gene: TRBV10-3
CDR3aa: CAISEFRGANEQFF

d_gene: NA
j_gene: TRBJ1-6
v_gene: TRBV28
CDR3aa: CASVTGAYNSPLHF

d_gene: TRBD2
j_gene: TRBJ2-7
v_gene: TRBV5-1
CDR3aa: CASSSPRTSGRGGEQYF

d_gene: NA
j_gene: TRBJ2-7
v_gene: TRBV7-9
CDR3aa: CASSSDWGRAYEQYF

d_gene: NA
j_gene: TRBJ2-7
v_gene: TRBV11-2
CDR3aa: CASSGASAKTYEQYF

d_gene: NA
j_gene: TRBJ2-1
v_gene: TRBV11-2
CDR3aa: CASHNRAGFNEQFF

d_gene: NA
j_gene: TRBJ2-7
v_gene: TRBV5-1
CDR3aa: CASSLGQIPYEQYF

d_gene: NA
j_gene: TRBJ2-7
v_gene: TRBV9
CDR3aa: CASSVVGGPYYEQYF

d_gene: NA
j_gene: TRBJ2-7
v_gene: TRBV7-9
CDR3aa: CASTGRFSYEQYF

d_gene: TRBD2
j_gene: TRBJ2-6
v_gene: TRBV19
CDR3aa: CASSTRTSFPNVLTF

d_gene: NA
j_gene: TRBJ2-5
v_gene: TRBV4-1
CDR3aa: CASSQDSRVGETQYF

d_gene: NA
j_gene: TRBJ1-4
v_gene: TRBV30
CDR3aa: CAWSVGSPLEKLFF

d_gene: NA
j_gene: TRBJ2-1
v_gene: TRBV14
CDR3aa: CASSQDIPVNEQFF

d_gene: NA
j_gene: TRBJ2-1
v_gene: TRBV5-1
CDR3aa: CASSLSRGSAYNEQFF

d_gene: TRBD1
j_gene: TRBJ1-5
v_gene: TRBV28
CDR3aa: CASSYTGGGGQPQHF

d_gene: NA
j_gene: TRBJ2-7
v_gene: TRBV20-1
CDR3aa: CRSPVACEQYF

d_gene: NA
j_gene: TRBJ1-2
v_gene: TRBV10-3
CDR3aa: CAISESQDNFYGYTF

d_gene: NA
j_gene: TRBJ2-1
v_gene: TRBV27
CDR3aa: CASSTWQGPYNEQFF

d_gene: TRBD1
j_gene: TRBJ2-7
v_gene: TRBV13
CDR3aa: CASSATTRQGAAYEQYF

d_gene: NA
j_gene: TRBJ1-1
v_gene: TRBV5-4
CDR3aa: CASSLDAARVAFF

d_gene: NA
j_gene: TRBJ2-7
v_gene: TRBV7-9
CDR3aa: CAIGATPYVEQYF

d_gene: NA
j_gene: TRBJ1-1
v_gene: TRBV2
CDR3aa: CASSENLGVNTEAFF

d_gene: TRBD1
j_gene: TRBJ2-1
v_gene: TRBV7-2
CDR3aa: CASSLPNQGALTNEQFF